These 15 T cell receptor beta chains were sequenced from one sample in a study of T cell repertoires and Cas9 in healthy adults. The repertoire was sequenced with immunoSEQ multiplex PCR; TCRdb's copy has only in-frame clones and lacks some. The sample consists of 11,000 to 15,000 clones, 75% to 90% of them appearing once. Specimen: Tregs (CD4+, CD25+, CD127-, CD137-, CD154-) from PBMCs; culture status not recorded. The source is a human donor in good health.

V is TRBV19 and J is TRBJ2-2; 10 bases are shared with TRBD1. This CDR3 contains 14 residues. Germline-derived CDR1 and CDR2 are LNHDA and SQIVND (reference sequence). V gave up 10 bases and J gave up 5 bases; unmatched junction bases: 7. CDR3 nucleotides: TGTGCCACCACGGGACAGGGGTTTACCGGGGAGCTGTTTTTT. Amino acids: CATTGQGFTGELFF.

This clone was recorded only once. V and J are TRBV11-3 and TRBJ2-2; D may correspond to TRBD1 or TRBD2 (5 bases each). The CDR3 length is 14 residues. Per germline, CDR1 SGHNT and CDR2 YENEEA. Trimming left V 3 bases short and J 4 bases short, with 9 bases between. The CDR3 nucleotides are TGTGCCAGCAGCTTTTCAGGGACCACCGGGGAGCTGTTTTTT. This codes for CASSFSGTTGELFF.

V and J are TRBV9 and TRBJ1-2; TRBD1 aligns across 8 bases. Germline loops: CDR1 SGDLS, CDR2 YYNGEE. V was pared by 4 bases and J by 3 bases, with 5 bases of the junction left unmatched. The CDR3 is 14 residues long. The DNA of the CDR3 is TGTGCCAGCAGCAAACGACAGGGGCACTATGGCTACACCTTC. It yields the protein CASSKRQGHYGYTF.

CDR3 sequence (DNA): TGTGCCAGCAGTTACAGTTGGAGGGGGGGCACAGATACGCAGTATTTT. Residues: CASSYSWRGGTDTQYF. The chain combines TRBV6-5 with TRBJ2-3; D possibly matches TRBD1 or TRBD2 (6 bases each). This CDR3 is 16 amino acids long. The V end was cut by 2 bases, the J end by 1 base, with 13 bases between. CDR1 and CDR2 from the germline V gene are MNHEY and SVGAGI.

The CDR3 loop is CASSSGQGAMSEQFF. CDR3 bases: TGTGCCAGCAGCTCGGGACAGGGGGCAATGAGTGAGCAGTTCTTC. This chain uses TRBV5-4 with TRBJ2-1; 12 bases agree with TRBD1. V gave up 3 bases and J gave up 9 bases; unmatched junction bases: 7. From germline, CDR1 is SGHNT and CDR2 YYREEE (reference sequence). The CDR3 runs to 15 residues.

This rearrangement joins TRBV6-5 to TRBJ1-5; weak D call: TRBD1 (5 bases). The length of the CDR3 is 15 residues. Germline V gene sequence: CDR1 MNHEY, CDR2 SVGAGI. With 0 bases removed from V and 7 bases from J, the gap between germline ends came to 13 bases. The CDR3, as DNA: TGTGCCAGCAGTTACTCGCAGGGCGTAGGGCAGCCCCAGCATTTT. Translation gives CASSYSQGVGQPQHF.

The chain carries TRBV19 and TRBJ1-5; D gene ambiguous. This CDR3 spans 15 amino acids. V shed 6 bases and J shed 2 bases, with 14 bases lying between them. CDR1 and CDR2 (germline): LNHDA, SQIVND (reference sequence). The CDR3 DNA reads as TGTGCCAGTAGAGGTTGGGATTGGGGCAATCAGCCCCAGCATTTT. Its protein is CASRGWDWGNQPQHF.

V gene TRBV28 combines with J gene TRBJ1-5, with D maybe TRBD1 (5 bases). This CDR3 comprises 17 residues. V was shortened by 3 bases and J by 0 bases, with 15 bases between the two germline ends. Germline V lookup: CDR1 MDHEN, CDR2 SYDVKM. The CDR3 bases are TGTGCCAGCAGTTTTGGGGACGGCTCTTTTAGCAATCAGCCCCAGCATTTT. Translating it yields CASSFGDGSFSNQPQHF.

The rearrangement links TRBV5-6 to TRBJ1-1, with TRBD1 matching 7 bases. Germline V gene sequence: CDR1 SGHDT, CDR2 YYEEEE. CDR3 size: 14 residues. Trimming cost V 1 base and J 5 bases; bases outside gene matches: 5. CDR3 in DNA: TGTGCCAGCAGCTTGCTAGGGGGCGATACTGAAGCTTTCTTT. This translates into CASSLLGGDTEAFF.

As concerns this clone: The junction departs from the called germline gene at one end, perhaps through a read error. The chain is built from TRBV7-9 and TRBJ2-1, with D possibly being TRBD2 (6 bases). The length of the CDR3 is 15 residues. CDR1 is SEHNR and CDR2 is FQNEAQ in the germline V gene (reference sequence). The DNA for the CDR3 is TGTGCCCGCAGCTTAGGGAGGACTCGTTCCAATGAGCAGTTCTTC. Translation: CARSLGRTRSNEQFF.

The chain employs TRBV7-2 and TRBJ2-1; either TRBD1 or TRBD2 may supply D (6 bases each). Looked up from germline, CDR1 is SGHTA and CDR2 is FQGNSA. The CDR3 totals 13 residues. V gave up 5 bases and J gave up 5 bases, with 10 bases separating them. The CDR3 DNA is TGTGCCAGCAGCGTGGGGGGCAACAATGAGCAGTTCTTC. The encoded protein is CASSVGGNNEQFF.

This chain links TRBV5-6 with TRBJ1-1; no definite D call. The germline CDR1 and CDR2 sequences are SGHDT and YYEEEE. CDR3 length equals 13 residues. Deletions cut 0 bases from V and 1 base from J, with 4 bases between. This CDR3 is CASSLGPNTEAFF. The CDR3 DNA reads TGTGCCAGCAGCTTGGGGCCGAACACTGAAGCTTTCTTT. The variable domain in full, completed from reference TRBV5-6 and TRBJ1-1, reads DAGVTQSPTHLIKTRGQQVTLRCSPKSGHDTVSWYQQALGQGPQFIFQYYEEEERQRGNFPDRFSGHQFPNYSSELNVNALLLGDSALYLCASSLGPNTEAFFGQGTRLTVV.

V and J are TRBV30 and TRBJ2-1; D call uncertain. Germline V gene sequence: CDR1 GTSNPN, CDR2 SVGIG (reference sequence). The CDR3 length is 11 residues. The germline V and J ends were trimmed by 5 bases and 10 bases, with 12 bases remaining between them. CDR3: CAWVRAREQFF. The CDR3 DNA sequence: TGTGCCTGGGTCCGGGCTCGGGAGCAGTTCTTC.

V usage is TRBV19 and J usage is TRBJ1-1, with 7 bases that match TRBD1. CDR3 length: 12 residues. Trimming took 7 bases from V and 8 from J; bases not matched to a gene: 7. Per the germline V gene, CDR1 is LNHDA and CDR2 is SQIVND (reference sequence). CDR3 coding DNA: TGTGCCAGTACTGGGGACAGCGGGGAAGCTTTCTTT. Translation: CASTGDSGEAFF.

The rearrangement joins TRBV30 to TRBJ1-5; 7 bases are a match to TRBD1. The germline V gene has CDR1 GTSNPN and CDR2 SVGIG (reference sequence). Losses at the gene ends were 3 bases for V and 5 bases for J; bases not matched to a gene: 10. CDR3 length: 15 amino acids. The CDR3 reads CAWSRDRVRDQPQHF. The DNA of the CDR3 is TGTGCCTGGAGCCGAGACAGGGTAAGGGATCAGCCCCAGCATTTT.